These T cell receptor beta chains were read from a single sample in a study of shared clonotypes between healthy human individuals. Libraries were prepared by immunoSEQ multiplex PCR; TCRdb keeps only in-frame clonotypes and omits some of them. The repertoire consists of 180,000 or so clones, with roughly 91% occurring once and the leading ten covering roughly 0.07%. The sequencing input was naive CD4+ T cells sorted from blood. Receptor source: a woman under 40 in good health. Each CDR3 is given with its conserved first and last residue. D genes are given only for firm matches. Size tells how often a clone was seen (once, few, many) or the class of an expanded clone, and some rows leave it out.

v_call	clone_size	j_call	d_call	cdr3_aa	cdr3_nt
TRBV5-1	.	TRBJ2-2	.	CASSLAAVSGELFF	TGCGCCAGCAGCTTGGCGGCAGTCTCCGGGGAGCTGTTTTTT
TRBV4-2	.	TRBJ2-1	TRBD2	CASSQDSPSGDNEQFF	TGTGCCAGCAGCCAAGATTCGCCTAGCGGGGACAATGAGCAGTTCTTC
TRBV28	.	TRBJ1-1	.	CASSLLPLMGTEAFF	TGTGCCAGCTCCCTTCTCCCCCTCATGGGAACTGAAGCTTTCTTT
TRBV28	.	TRBJ1-2	.	CASSLRAGFPYGYTF	TGTGCCAGCAGTTTGCGCGCAGGGTTTCCCTATGGCTACACCTTC
TRBV28	.	TRBJ2-7	.	CASSPGSASERSAEQYF	TGTGCCAGCAGCCCGGGGTCAGCCTCGGAAAGGAGCGCCGAGCAGTACTTC
TRBV18	.	TRBJ2-7	.	CASSFFRTRAGDEQYF	TGTGCCAGCTCGTTTTTTAGGACCCGCGCCGGAGACGAGCAGTACTTC
TRBV28	.	TRBJ2-7	.	CASSSQPDNEQYF	TGTGCCAGCAGTTCCCAACCGGACAACGAGCAGTACTTC
TRBV19	once	TRBJ2-1	TRBD2	CATAVAGEPYNEQFF	TGTGCCACCGCGGTGGCGGGAGAGCCTTACAATGAGCAGTTCTTC
TRBV2	.	TRBJ2-5	.	CASSEDRVATQYF	TGTGCCAGCAGTGAAGACAGGGTCGCGACCCAGTACTTC
TRBV27	.	TRBJ2-7	TRBD1	CASSFLPGQGIYEQYF	TGTGCCAGCAGTTTCCTACCGGGACAGGGTATCTACGAGCAGTACTTC
TRBV19	.	TRBJ1-4	.	CASSPNMGLTNEKLFF	TGTGCCAGTAGCCCTAATATGGGACTGACTAATGAAAAACTGTTTTTT
TRBV5-4	.	TRBJ2-2	.	CASSLAGPTGELFF	TGTGCCAGCAGCTTAGCAGGTCCCACCGGGGAGCTGTTTTTT
TRBV7-6	.	TRBJ2-7	TRBD1	CASSAQGVKQAGGYEQYF	TGTGCCAGCAGTGCACAGGGGGTCAAACAGGCAGGAGGCTACGAGCAGTACTTC
TRBV28	.	TRBJ1-4	.	CASSRLVEKLFF	TGTGCCAGCAGTCGACTGGTTGAAAAACTGTTTTTT
TRBV5-1	once	TRBJ1-4	.	CASSYGDAGNEKLFF	TGCGCCAGCAGTTACGGGGACGCTGGGAATGAAAAACTGTTTTTT
TRBV28	.	TRBJ2-7	.	CASNLDGPLSYEQYF	TGTGCCAGCAACCTTGACGGGCCCTTATCCTACGAGCAGTACTTC
TRBV7-8	.	TRBJ2-2	.	CASSFRTANTGELFF	TGTGCCAGCAGCTTTCGGACAGCGAACACCGGGGAGCTGTTTTTT
TRBV10-2	.	TRBJ2-1	.	CASSPLRGHNEQFF	TGCGCCAGCAGCCCCCTACGAGGTCACAATGAGCAGTTCTTC
TRBV6-4	.	TRBJ2-7	TRBD2	CASSEQAGDSYEQYF	TGTGCCAGCAGTGAACAAGCGGGGGACTCCTACGAGCAGTACTTC
TRBV29-1	.	TRBJ2-1	.	CSSKLRYYNEQFF	TGCAGCTCCAAGCTCAGATACTACAATGAGCAGTTCTTC
TRBV2	.	TRBJ2-2	TRBD1	CASSGRTGDLNTGELFF	TGTGCCAGCAGTGGCAGAACAGGGGACCTCAACACCGGGGAGCTGTTTTTT
TRBV27	.	TRBJ2-7	.	CASRATRGEQYF	TGTGCCAGCAGGGCGACCCGGGGGGAGCAGTACTTC
TRBV11-2	.	TRBJ2-7	.	CASSLVGGGGGSYEQYF	TGTGCCAGCAGCTTAGTTGGCGGAGGAGGAGGCTCCTACGAGCAGTACTTC
TRBV19	.	TRBJ1-5	.	CASSLAANQPQHF	TGTGCCAGTAGTTTGGCAGCCAATCAGCCCCAGCATTTT
TRBV28	.	TRBJ2-7	.	CASSLTGTPPDEQYF	TGTGCCAGCAGTTTAACTGGGACCCCACCCGACGAGCAGTACTTC
TRBV9	once	TRBJ1-2	TRBD1	CASSSKRGDRGREDYGYTF	TGTGCCAGCAGTTCTAAACGAGGGGACAGGGGGCGAGAGGACTATGGCTACACCTTC
TRBV27	once	TRBJ1-1	.	CASSPTRNTEAFF	TGTGCCAGCAGTCCGACAAGGAACACTGAAGCTTTCTTT
TRBV7-9	once	TRBJ1-1	TRBD1	CASSLDMGQGDTEAFF	TGTGCCAGCAGCTTAGATATGGGACAGGGTGACACTGAAGCTTTCTTT
TRBV5-4	.	TRBJ1-1	TRBD1	CASSWDRGNTEAFF	TGTGCCAGCAGCTGGGACAGGGGGAACACTGAAGCTTTCTTT
TRBV11-2	.	TRBJ2-7	.	CASSLPGRSFSEQYF	TGTGCCAGCAGCCTCCCCGGACGGTCCTTTTCTGAGCAGTACTTC
TRBV18	.	TRBJ2-2	TRBD1	CASSRQGYTGELFF	TGTGCCAGCTCACGACAGGGGTACACCGGGGAGCTGTTTTTT
TRBV5-1	.	TRBJ1-2	.	CASSSGTGPSVTGYTF	TGCGCCAGCAGCTCGGGTACCGGGCCGTCCGTAACGGGCTACACCTTC
TRBV6-5	.	TRBJ2-6	.	CASSYWMGSGANVLTF	TGTGCCAGCAGTTACTGGATGGGGTCTGGGGCCAACGTCCTGACTTTC
TRBV6-6	once	TRBJ2-7	.	CASSYSVYYEQYF	TGTGCCAGCAGTTACTCGGTCTACTACGAGCAGTACTTC
TRBV5-6	.	TRBJ2-7	.	CASSRDFLPYEQYF	TGTGCCAGCAGCCGGGACTTCCTACCCTACGAGCAGTACTTC
TRBV6-6	.	TRBJ2-1	.	CASSTLPGISYNEQFF	TGTGCCAGCAGTACTTTGCCGGGTATCTCCTACAATGAGCAGTTCTTC
TRBV19	.	TRBJ1-2	.	CASSRGVYGYTF	TGTGCCAGTAGTCGAGGGGTCTATGGCTACACCTTC
TRBV2	.	TRBJ1-5	TRBD1	CASSGTGTGQPQHF	TGTGCCAGCAGTGGGACAGGGACCGGACAGCCCCAGCATTTT
TRBV2	.	TRBJ1-5	.	CASSERGYSNQPQHF	TGTGCCAGCAGTGAACGTGGTTATAGCAATCAGCCCCAGCATTTT
TRBV27	once	TRBJ1-1	.	CASSLQGWGYTEAFF	TGTGCCAGCAGTTTGCAGGGTTGGGGATACACTGAAGCTTTCTTT
TRBV5-1	.	TRBJ2-7	TRBD2	CASSLVAGVHEQYF	TGCGCCAGCAGCTTGGTAGCGGGAGTACACGAGCAGTACTTC
TRBV6-1	.	TRBJ2-7	TRBD2	CASSGIAGAAYEQYF	TGTGCCAGCAGTGGAATAGCGGGGGCTGCCTACGAGCAGTACTTC
TRBV4-1	.	TRBJ2-7	TRBD1	CASSPRTGGVSYEQYF	TGCGCCAGCAGCCCGAGGACAGGGGGCGTCTCCTACGAGCAGTACTTC
TRBV11-2	.	TRBJ2-5	TRBD2	CASSLTSGVWEETQYF	TGTGCCAGCAGCTTAACTAGCGGAGTTTGGGAAGAGACCCAGTACTTC
TRBV7-8	once	TRBJ1-6	TRBD1	CASSLESGTDHNSPLHF	TGTGCCAGCAGCTTGGAATCCGGGACAGATCATAATTCACCCCTCCACTTT
TRBV5-1	.	TRBJ1-5	.	CASSLEGGHQPQHF	TGCGCCAGCAGCTTAGAGGGAGGGCATCAGCCCCAGCATTTT
TRBV30	.	TRBJ1-1	.	CAWSLTWPHTEAFF	TGTGCCTGGAGCTTAACATGGCCCCACACTGAAGCTTTCTTT
TRBV4-1	.	TRBJ2-1	.	CASSPGASDNEQFF	TGCGCCAGCAGCCCCGGAGCCTCGGACAATGAGCAGTTCTTC
TRBV6-6	once	TRBJ2-2	.	CASSYTATNTGELFF	TGTGCCAGCAGCTACACCGCGACCAACACCGGGGAGCTGTTTTTT
TRBV13	once	TRBJ1-1	.	CASSPRWNTEAFF	TGTGCCAGCAGCCCCCGATGGAACACTGAAGCTTTCTTT
TRBV23-1	.	TRBJ2-7	.	CASTTRDDRLRSVAYEQYF	TGCGCCAGCACAACACGTGACGACAGGTTGAGATCGGTAGCCTACGAGCAGTACTTC